These T cell receptor beta chains were read from a single sample in a study of blood T cell repertoires in COVID-19. The repertoire was sequenced with immunoSEQ multiplex PCR; TCRdb's copy has only in-frame clones and lacks some. In the table there are over 65,000 clones, about 86% of which are singletons. The sequenced sample was peripheral blood. These receptors all stem from a man at least 80 years old with COVID-19, enrolled during active disease. The CDR3 runs from the conserved cysteine through the conserved F or W. Each record gives: clone size, J gene, CDR3 length, V gene, D gene, CDR3 DNA, CDR3 protein. A D gene is named only where the DNA matches it firmly. Rows give clone size only sometimes, using once, few, many, or a class for an expanded clone.

-	TRBJ2-2	17	TRBV11-3	-	TGTGCCAGCAGCTTAGTTCTTGGGGACACGTACACCGGGGAGCTGTTTTTT	CASSLVLGDTYTGELFF
-	TRBJ2-5	13	TRBV7-2	TRBD1	TGTGCCAGCAGCCTCACAGGGGGCAAGACCCAGTACTTC	CASSLTGGKTQYF
-	TRBJ1-1	15	TRBV6-1	TRBD1	TGTGCCAGCAGTGATCTCGGGACAGGGAGCACTGAAGCTTTCTTT	CASSDLGTGSTEAFF
-	TRBJ1-5	15	TRBV6-2/TRBV6-3	-	TGTGCCAGCAGTTCCCACAGGTACCCTAATCAGCCCCAGCATTTT	CASSSHRYPNQPQHF
-	TRBJ2-7	16	TRBV19	-	TGTGCCAGTAGTCCCATGGGGGCCGGGGACTCCTACGAGCAGTACTTC	CASSPMGAGDSYEQYF
-	TRBJ1-4	15	TRBV27	TRBD1	TGTGCCAGCAGTCCGCCGGGACAGGGATTTGAAAAACTGTTTTTT	CASSPPGQGFEKLFF
-	TRBJ1-2	14	TRBV6-1	-	TGTGCCAGCAGTGAAGGGACAGTGAATGATGGCTACACCTTC	CASSEGTVNDGYTF
few	TRBJ1-2	13	TRBV5-1	-	TGCGCCAGCAGGCCTACAGCAAGCTATGGCTACACCTTC	CASRPTASYGYTF
-	TRBJ2-7	15	TRBV19	TRBD1	TGTGCCAGTAGTACACCCGAAGGGGGCACCTACGAGCAGTACTTC	CASSTPEGGTYEQYF
-	TRBJ1-1	13	TRBV7-3	-	TGTGCCAGCAGCCCAACAGTTAACACTGAAGCTTTCTTT	CASSPTVNTEAFF
-	TRBJ1-2	15	TRBV2	TRBD1	TGTGCCAGCAGTACCCGGGACAGGGGCTTCGGCGGCTACACCTTC	CASSTRDRGFGGYTF
-	TRBJ2-7	15	TRBV11-2	TRBD1	TGTGCCAGCAGCGTCGGGTGGGACAGCGCCTACGAGCAGTACTTC	CASSVGWDSAYEQYF